This TCR beta chain was recovered during a study of T cells expressing NK-cell markers. Whole-study context: Sorted CD3+CD56+NKG2C+, CD3+CD56+NKG2C- and CD3+CD56-NKG2C+ T-cell subsets were beta-chain profiled.

Study conclusions and caveats: NKG2C+ dominant clonotypes from roughly 6 donors made up about 1.0-7.5% of CD8+ T cells.

About this clonotype itself: Its antigen is as yet unknown.

CDR3 length: 16 residues. Germline V gene lookup returns CDR1 LGHDT and CDR2 YNNKEL (reference sequence). 5'RACE template switching with UMIs generated TCR beta cDNA. TCRdb re-called the 5' RACE reads; every CDR3 protein appears as one record, without DNA. The sample table includes 300,000 or so distinct CDR3 sequences. What was sequenced was blood T cells: a sorted CD56 or NKG2C T cell subset, CD4+ or CD8+ T cells, or bulk PBMC T cells (not recorded which). The gene calls are TRBV3-1 and TRBJ1-6. The clonotype was recovered from a woman aged 18 to 75 in good health. The CDR3 loop reads CASSQERGRGNSPLHF.